Listed below are T cell receptor beta chains from one sample, sequenced in a study of regulatory T cells in long-lasting Graves disease. TCRdb itself ran the multiplex PCR reads through MiXCR, one entry per CDR3 protein. The repertoire has about 660,000 distinct CDR3 sequences, about 32% of them found once; the top ten carry 40% to 55%. The sequences come from peripheral blood mononuclear cells (PBMCs), collected when the disease was refractory, from a patient treated with antithyroid drugs. The receptors come from a female donor with Graves disease. Both conserved end residues are part of each CDR3. The order of the fields is J gene, clone size, V gene, CDR3 protein. A row's size may be missing; if present it is once, few, many or a size class.

TRBJ2-7,NA,TRBV7-2,CASSSSPGTADYEQYF
TRBJ1-1,NA,TRBV19,CASRGTAYTEAFF
TRBJ1-1,few,TRBV20-1,CSALTGAEAFF
TRBJ2-2,few,TRBV3-1,CASSQVTGLNTGELFF
TRBJ1-2,NA,TRBV29-1,CSVGQQGSNYGYTF
TRBJ2-1,NA,TRBV6-5,CASSYSSAGGNEQFF
TRBJ2-5,NA,TRBV15,CATSVKGGLGQETQYF
TRBJ2-7,many,TRBV2,CASIGLASGIYEQYF
TRBJ1-6,NA,TRBV10-3,CAISAGGASRGLHF
TRBJ1-1,few,TRBV12-3/TRBV12-4,CASRDPRNTEAFF
TRBJ2-3,NA,TRBV28,CASSLGGLAGVITDTQYF
TRBJ2-7,NA,TRBV29-1,CSVHGETYEQYF
TRBJ1-4,NA,TRBV15,CATSRSPGFGEKLFF
TRBJ1-2,NA,TRBV18,CASSVVTDYYGYTF
TRBJ2-4,many,TRBV12-3/TRBV12-4,CASSGLGGRSKNIQYF
TRBJ1-1,NA,TRBV9,CASSPTNLRSTEAFF
TRBJ2-7,many,TRBV12-3/TRBV12-4,CASSLALYEQYF
TRBJ1-1,many,TRBV12-5,CASGLPRQGAIPEAFF
TRBJ2-7,NA,TRBV19,CASSWSSDLGYEQYF
TRBJ2-6,NA,TRBV27,CASSLAGNNIYTSGANVLTF
TRBJ2-7,many,TRBV11-2,CASSLDGQGSLSEQYF
TRBJ1-2,few,TRBV7-2,CASSPRQGARGYTF
TRBJ2-7,few,TRBV19,CASMGGEVYEQYF
TRBJ1-1,few,TRBV27,CASSLGRGTTEAFF
TRBJ1-1,few,TRBV19,CASSPLQGGGTEAFF
TRBJ1-5,NA,TRBV18,CASSPQASNQPQHF
TRBJ1-1,NA,TRBV7-3,CASSRDTVLNTEAFF
TRBJ1-2,many,TRBV12-3/TRBV12-4,CASSTGTDNYGYTF
TRBJ2-1,NA,TRBV12-3/TRBV12-4,CASSFGNNEQFF
TRBJ2-7,NA,TRBV10-1,CASLIQGKMYEQYF
TRBJ2-7,NA,TRBV20-1,CGATLGLAGDEQYF
TRBJ1-1,NA,TRBV9,CASSVVVVLTEAFF
TRBJ2-5,NA,TRBV13,CASSLRSGEETQYF
TRBJ1-5,few,TRBV6-1,CASMTHSNQPQHF
TRBJ2-6,NA,TRBV6-1,CASTRGGASGANVLTF
TRBJ1-2,many,TRBV11-2,CASSSLQGRGYTF
TRBJ2-7,many,TRBV12-3/TRBV12-4,CASKLRGTGNYEQYF
TRBJ2-2,few,TRBV24-1,CATSGPFPNTGELFF
TRBJ1-6,few,TRBV7-9,CASSLEGTGTSPLHF
TRBJ1-3,many,TRBV28,CASSTRTVRGQWPGNTIYF
TRBJ2-5,few,TRBV19,CASRSRGGETQYF
TRBJ1-5,few,TRBV10-3,CAISTGENNQPQHF
TRBJ1-2,NA,TRBV10-1,CATSTGSNYGYTF
TRBJ1-6,few,TRBV3-1,CASSQDLPGRNSPLHF
TRBJ1-4,NA,TRBV20-1,CSARDPGYRVTNEKLFF